The 24 T cell receptor beta chains given below trace back to one sample, sequenced in a study of Graves' ophthalmopathy and Graves' hyperthyroidism. Amplified material comprised TCR beta CDR3 regions derived from RNA transcripts. RT-PCR with HTBI primers came first, then second-round multiplex PCR. TCRdb itself ran the multiplex PCR reads through MiXCR, one entry per CDR3 protein. The table lists over a million distinct CDR3 sequences, around a third of them singletons. Source material: peripheral blood or thyroid tissue (not recorded which). These receptors all come from an adult man with Graves' hyperthyroidism.

Many counts were recorded for this clonotype. The chain recombines TRBV11-2 with TRBJ2-5, with D perhaps TRBD1 or TRBD2 (6 bases each). This CDR3 is 13 amino acids long. The germline V gene encodes CDR1 SGHAT and CDR2 FQNNGV. Trimming took off 2 bases at V and 4 bases at J, with 8 bases between the two ends. CDR3: CASSLPGAETQYF. For the CDR3, the DNA is TGTGCCAGCAGCTTACCGGGGGCAGAGACCCAGTACTTC.

This clonotype was detected many times. The chain couples TRBV29-1 to TRBJ1-4; D possibly corresponds to TRBD1 (5 bases). Germline V gene data show CDR1 as SQVTM and CDR2 as ANQGSEA. The CDR3 contains 16 residues. V lost 5 bases and J 6 bases, leaving 22 bases between the germline ends. This CDR3 reads CSVSFFGAGNYEKLFF. DNA for the CDR3: TGCAGCGTTTCATTTTTCGGGGCAGGAAACTATGAAAAACTGTTTTTT.

The chain carries TRBV14 and TRBJ2-2; 7 positions agree with TRBD2. Germline CDR1 SGHDN, CDR2 FVKESK. The CDR3 runs to 18 residues. J lost 3 bases, V lost 1 base, and 11 bases had no gene match. Here the CDR3 reads CASSQVPRRERYTGELFF. The CDR3 nucleotides are TGTGCCAGCAGCCAAGTCCCCCGGCGGGAGCGCTACACCGGGGAGCTGTTTTTT.

A few counts support this clonotype. This chain joins TRBV28 and TRBJ2-7, with D perhaps matching TRBD1 (5 bases). CDR1 is MDHEN, CDR2 SYDVKM, per germline. V was shortened by 6 bases and J by 3 bases, with 21 bases between the two germline ends. This CDR3 contains 16 residues. This CDR3 reads CASSLTITRVNYEQYF. The CDR3 nucleotides are TGTGCCAGCAGCCTCACCATTACCAGGGTAAACTACGAGCAGTACTTC.

This clonotype was seen many times. The J gene is TRBJ1-2, the V gene TRBV19; the D gene is possibly TRBD1 (5 bases). Per germline, CDR1 LNHDA and CDR2 SQIVND (reference sequence). The germline V and J ends were trimmed by 5 bases and 3 bases, with 10 bases remaining between them. CDR3 length equals 13 residues. CDR3 residues: CASSSLTDYGYTF. CDR3 nucleotide sequence: TGTGCCAGTAGTTCGCTGACAGACTATGGCTACACCTTC.

This clonotype was recorded many times. This chain links TRBV24-1 with TRBJ1-2; perhaps TRBD1 as D (5 bases). V was clipped by 3 bases and J by 4 bases, with 11 bases between them. The germline V gene encodes CDR1 KGHDR and CDR2 SFDVKD. CDR3 size: 14 residues. CDR3 DNA sequence: TGTGCCACCAGTGATCCGGGGCCCGTCTATGGCTACACCTTC. Translated: CATSDPGPVYGYTF.

This rearrangement joins TRBV30 to TRBJ1-1, with TRBD1 as a possible D gene (5 bases). Germline V CDR1 and CDR2: GTSNPN, SVGIG (reference sequence). V was clipped by 7 bases and J by 5 bases, with 17 bases between them. This CDR3 comprises 13 residues. This CDR3 reads CAYHRGVLTEAFF. As DNA, the CDR3 is TGTGCCTACCACCGGGGGGTCCTGACTGAAGCTTTCTTT.

The sample holds many counts of this clonotype. The genes are TRBV29-1 and TRBJ2-7, with 8 bases fitting TRBD1. V trimming: 6 bases; J trimming: 6 bases; junction bases outside the gene matches: 4. The germline gives CDR1 SQVTM, CDR2 ANQGSEA. The CDR3 sequence is 11 residues long. Here the CDR3 DNA reads TGCAGCGTGAGACAGGGGCCCGAGCAGTACTTC. Encoded protein: CSVRQGPEQYF.

This clonotype has at least ten counts. The chain joins TRBV6-5 to TRBJ1-1, with D maybe TRBD1 (5 bases). Per germline, CDR1 MNHEY and CDR2 SVGAGI. V gave up 5 bases and J gave up 1 base, with 8 bases separating them. This CDR3 has 13 residues. The CDR3 is CASSATANTEAFF. For the CDR3, the DNA is TGTGCCAGCAGTGCGACAGCGAACACTGAAGCTTTCTTT.

This chain connects TRBV7-2 to TRBJ1-5, with D possibly TRBD1 on 5 matching bases. The CDR3 loop spans 15 amino acids. V lost 5 bases to trimming and J lost 7 bases, with 18 bases between them. CDR1 and CDR2 (germline): SGHTA, FQGNSA. CDR3 DNA sequence: TGTGCCAGCAGCAACGGACGGGGGGGGAACCAGCCCCAGCATTTT. Protein sequence: CASSNGRGGNQPQHF.

In the case of this clonotype: Sequence at one end of the junction differs from germline and may be a read error. This sequence joins TRBV4-1 and TRBJ2-7; D perhaps matches TRBD1 (6 bases). This CDR3 is 13 amino acids long. Per the germline V gene, CDR1 is MGHRA and CDR2 is YSYEKL. The CDR3 DNA sequence: TGCGCCAGCAGCCAAGTTTATGGGGACAACCTACACTTC. Protein product: CASSQVYGDNLHF.

This clonotype occurred a few times. The junction and the germline gene differ at one end; a read error may be behind it. J is TRBJ2-2 and V is TRBV10-2; 9 positions match TRBD2. Germline V CDR1 and CDR2: WSHSY, SAAADI. This CDR3 contains 15 residues. This chain's CDR3 is CASSFLAGSTGELFF. The CDR3 DNA is TGTGCCAGCAGTTTCCTAGCGGGAAGCACCGGGGAGCTGTTTTTT.

A few counts support this clonotype. This sequence joins TRBV19 and TRBJ1-5, with 9 bases matching TRBD1. This CDR3 has 15 amino acids. V was pared by 11 bases and J by 4 bases, with 12 bases of the junction left unmatched. Per germline, CDR1 LNHDA and CDR2 SQIVND (reference sequence). The CDR3: CAWSVRTGVNQPQHF. CDR3 in DNA: TGTGCCTGGAGTGTTAGGACAGGGGTGAATCAGCCCCAGCATTTT.

The rearrangement uses TRBV7-2 and TRBJ1-6, with D perhaps matching TRBD1 (6 bases). Germline lookup yields CDR1 SGHTA and CDR2 FQGNSA. V was trimmed by 3 bases and J by 18 bases, leaving 15 bases between them. CDR3 length: 12 residues. CDR3: CASSFLRGPTHF. The CDR3 bases are TGTGCCAGCAGCTTCCTCAGGGGACCGACCCACTTT.

This clonotype came up many times. This chain joins TRBV2 and TRBJ1-4, with TRBD1 matching 7 bases. J gave up 4 bases and V 2 bases, and 13 bases lay outside the gene matches. This CDR3 has 18 residues. Per the germline V gene, CDR1 is SNHLY and CDR2 is FYNNEI. CDR3: CASSENWIGGTVNEKLFF. Written as DNA, the CDR3 is TGTGCCAGCAGTGAAAATTGGATAGGGGGGACAGTTAATGAAAAACTGTTTTTT.

The rearrangement joins TRBV20-1 to TRBJ1-6; D uncertain. Trimming took 1 base from V and 0 from J, leaving 7 bases between them. CDR3 length equals 15 residues. Germline CDR1 and CDR2: DFQATT and SNEGSKA (reference sequence). The CDR3 region is CSARGENSYNSPLHF. The CDR3 DNA reads TGCAGTGCTAGAGGCGAAAACTCCTATAATTCACCCCTCCACTTT.

This clonotype was seen repeatedly, ten times or more. The V gene is TRBV7-2, the J gene TRBJ2-7; D is possibly TRBD1 (6 bases). V was clipped by 3 bases and J by 3 bases, with 15 bases between them. CDR3 length: 15 residues. The V gene's germline CDR1 is SGHTA and CDR2 FQGNSA. The CDR3 here is CASSFRRTASYEQYF. The DNA of the CDR3 is TGTGCCAGCAGCTTCCGGCGGACAGCCAGCTACGAGCAGTACTTC.

This clonotype was seen ten or more times. This chain connects TRBV4-3 to TRBJ2-5; TRBD1 is a possible D gene (5 bases). Trimming took 0 bases from V and 5 from J, leaving 13 bases between them. Germline lookup yields CDR1 LGHNA and CDR2 YSLEER. CDR3 size: 15 residues. The CDR3 loop reads CASSQEGRVGETQYF. In nucleotides, the CDR3 is TGCGCCAGCAGCCAAGAAGGCAGGGTTGGGGAGACCCAGTACTTC.

The genes are TRBV7-8 and TRBJ1-4; unclear D gene. Germline V gene data show CDR1 as SGHVS and CDR2 as FQNEAQ. V shed 5 bases and J shed 8 bases, with 18 bases lying between them. There are 15 residues in the CDR3. The DNA of the CDR3 is TGTGCCAGCAGCCCCCAGAGGTTACTCCACGAAAAACTGTTTTTT. Its protein is CASSPQRLLHEKLFF.

Note on this clonotype: This could be a read error, since a much larger clone is one nucleotide away. The V gene is TRBV6-5, the J gene TRBJ1-5, with D uncertain. CDR3 length equals 14 residues. V shed 4 bases and J shed 2 bases, with 9 bases lying between them. Germline loops: CDR1 MNHEY, CDR2 SVGAGI. In DNA form, the CDR3 reads TGTGCCAGCAGTTTATCAGTTGGCAATCAGCCCCAGCATTTT. This codes for CASSLSVGNQPQHF.

Written as DNA, the CDR3 is TGTGCCAGCAGTGAAGCTTCGGGGTATAGCAATCAGCCCCAGCATTTT. Protein: CASSEASGYSNQPQHF. The J gene is TRBJ1-5, the V gene TRBV6-5, with D unclear. The germline V gene encodes CDR1 MNHEY and CDR2 SVGAGI. V was shortened by 5 bases and J by 0 bases, with 14 bases between the two germline ends. The CDR3 contains 16 residues.

This clonotype was counted ten times or more. The CDR3 reads CASRPLGTGANVLTF. The CDR3 DNA reads TGTGCCAGTAGGCCGTTAGGGACTGGGGCCAACGTCCTGACTTTC. The chain employs TRBV19 and TRBJ2-6; D is undetermined. CDR3 length: 15 residues. The germline CDR1 and CDR2 sequences are LNHDA and SQIVND (reference sequence). V lost 6 bases and J 2 bases, leaving 11 bases between the germline ends.

This rearrangement joins TRBV10-3 to TRBJ2-7; D unresolved. V shed 6 bases and J shed 4 bases, with 13 bases lying between them. From germline, CDR1 is ENHRY and CDR2 SYGVKD. The CDR3 loop spans 13 amino acids. DNA of the CDR3: TGTGCCATCAGCGTTGGAGAAGGTTACGAGCAGTACTTC. Protein: CAISVGEGYEQYF.

This clonotype was counted between two and nine times. The chain joins TRBV2 to TRBJ2-7, with TRBD2 matching 7 bases. Germline trimming cut 11 bases from V and 5 bases from J; bases unmatched to any gene: 9. The germline V gene encodes CDR1 SNHLY and CDR2 FYNNEI. The CDR3 has 12 amino acids. CDR3: CAGGGSAHEQYF. The CDR3, as DNA: TGTGCCGGAGGCGGGAGTGCTCACGAGCAGTACTTC.